This T cell receptor beta chain was observed in a study of response to subunit inactivated influenza vaccine. Study-level points and caveats: Authors suggested each seasonal flu vaccination may recruit only limited numbers of new T cells.

This clonotype was counted only a few times. What it recognizes is unknown. With 0 bases clipped from V and 5 bases from J, the junction kept 9 bases outside the gene matches. This CDR3 has 15 amino acids. CDR1 DFQATT and CDR2 SNEGSKA come from the germline V gene (reference sequence). TCRdb processed the RT-PCR reads anew with MiXCR; each CDR3 protein has one entry. The table lists about 700,000 distinct CDR3 sequences, around a sixth of them singletons, with 11% in the top ten. The sequence derives from a man aged 45 to 65 who received an inactivated influenza vaccine. This chain connects TRBV20-1 to TRBJ2-7; the match to TRBD2 covers 8 bases. The specimen comprised PBMCs from blood, sampled about 11 days after vaccination. CDR3 in amino acids: CSARDGGLVVHEQYF. The CDR3 nucleotides read TGCAGTGCTAGAGATGGGGGACTAGTTGTCCACGAGCAGTACTTC.